This section outlines one TCR beta chain sequence together with its context. The target of this receptor is not known. No qualities accompany the bases; no much larger clone lies one base away. TCRbeta CDR3 regions were amplified from genomic DNA using the immunoSEQ Assay, a bias-controlled multiplex PCR. The study's processing was this. Nucleated cell counts per sample were estimated from amplification of reference gene primers within the assay. Sequence reads were collapsed and filtered to measure the absolute abundance of every unique TCRbeta CDR3 rearrangement. Productive Simpson clonality was computed per sample as the square root of Simpson's diversity index over productive rearrangements. TCRdb mirrors the immuneACCESS table, restricted to in-frame sequences. Some clones are absent from its copies; in checked studies, under half trace to an unresolved V gene, and the reason for the others is unknown. Clonal size and the V and J genes are those of that table, whereas D and trimming came from the DNA. This sample is represented by under 55,000 clones; 90% of them were singletons. Of the sample, about 3.9% is held by the ten largest clones.

CDR3 length: 15 amino acids, cysteine to phenylalanine. The CDR3 DNA has 45 bases and is translated from base 1. Ends trimmed: V by 3 bases, J by 6 bases; bases unmatched to a gene: 8. CDR1 KGHDR and CDR2 SFDVKD are derived from the germline V gene. This record belongs to a study of blood T cell repertoires in COVID-19 (dated by TCRdb to 2020 to 2021). Notes on the research overall: The collaborator samples originated in the United States, Italy and Spain and spanned the acute and convalescent phases of COVID-19. The material from the prospective study consisted of cDNA or gDNA derived from T cells, B-cell-depleted T cells, or PBMCs. The dataset comprised deeply sampled blood TCRbeta repertoires from subjects exposed to, actively infected with, or recovered from COVID-19. The repertoires were released in a freely available public database intended as a resource for research on the immune response to SARS-CoV-2. Samples were obtained from the ongoing ImmuneRACE study (first 160 participants) and from about 1,300 subjects provided by 6 global collaborators. Nearly every sample came with metadata listing a de-identified subject ID, COVID-19 status, age in years and sex. Where HLA class I and class II types were available, the types were taken from metadata supplied by the sample provider, not from assay-based typing.

The collaborating institutions used their own protocols to collect whole blood in K2EDTA tubes. Collaborator samples were shipped for TCRbeta analysis as frozen whole blood, isolated PBMCs, or DNA extracted from either sample type. What the research found in general, with its limitations: How much clinical and demographic metadata was included differed by source and by participant, and the metadata was provided uncurated.

The receptor was isolated from a human donor in a cohort sampled during active COVID-19. Sequencing was done on a sample of peripheral blood. The chain was built from TRBV24-1 and TRBJ1-2, and TRBD1 matches 8 of the central bases. At the DNA level, the sequence is TGTGCCACCAGTGATGGGGGACAGGATCGGAATGGCTACACCTTC. Translated, this gives CATSDGGQDRNGYTF.